This TCR beta chain derives from a study of T cells after somatic rescue of genetic block. CDR1 and CDR2 from the germline V gene are LNHDA and SQIVND (reference sequence). Trimming at V came to 4 bases and at J to 4 bases, leaving 9 bases not matched to a gene. The CDR3 is made up of 16 amino acids. Measured with immunoSEQ multiplex PCR; TCRdb has only the in-frame clones, and not every one. The sample includes under 150,000 clones, 80% to 95% of them seen just once. Material for sequencing was peripheral blood mononuclear cells (PBMCs). J is TRBJ2-2 and V is TRBV19; 7 bases fit TRBD1. The receptor was derived from a woman aged 18-35 years. The CDR3 nucleotides read TGTGCCAGTAGTAAACAGGGGCTGACAATCACCGGGGAGCTGTTTTTT. This sequence encodes CASSKQGLTITGELFF.